The clone carrying this T cell receptor (beta chain) appeared many times. From the reads, TCRdb called clonotypes with MiXCR, one entry per CDR3 protein. The sample lists around 490,000 distinct CDR3 sequences; 26% were seen once. These data come from a study of T cell repertoires in cytomegalovirus infection. The CDR3 loop spans 14 amino acids. Germline loops: CDR1 SGHTA, CDR2 FQGNSA. The V segment lost 4 bases and the J segment 1 base; nucleotides outside the gene matches: 3. Sample: PBMCs. The genes are TRBV7-2 and TRBJ1-1, with TRBD1 matching over 7 bases. The clonotype originates from a human donor in good health (CMV status not recorded). Some clones in this sample may be carry-over from other donors' samples. CDR3: CASSSQGGNTEAFF. Written as DNA, the CDR3 is TGTGCCAGCAGCTCCCAGGGGGGGAACACTGAAGCTTTCTTT.